This section outlines one TCR beta chain sequence together with its context. The data originate from a study of blood T cell repertoires in COVID-19. Trimming stripped 5 bases from V and 7 bases from J, with 17 bases between. Germline CDR1 is SGHAT and CDR2 is FQNNGV. The CDR3 is 14 residues long. Clones were sequenced by immunoSEQ multiplex PCR, and TCRdb holds only the in-frame ones, with some missing. This table has about 130,000 clones, about 72% appearing once. The sample taken for sequencing was peripheral blood. This receptor was obtained from a man between 60 and 75 years old who had recovered from COVID-19. The rearrangement uses TRBV11-2 and TRBJ2-5; possible D gene TRBD1, 6 bases. CDR3 region: CASSPAGALGTQYF. CDR3 sequence (DNA): TGTGCCAGCAGCCCAGCAGGGGCCCTTGGGACCCAGTACTTC.